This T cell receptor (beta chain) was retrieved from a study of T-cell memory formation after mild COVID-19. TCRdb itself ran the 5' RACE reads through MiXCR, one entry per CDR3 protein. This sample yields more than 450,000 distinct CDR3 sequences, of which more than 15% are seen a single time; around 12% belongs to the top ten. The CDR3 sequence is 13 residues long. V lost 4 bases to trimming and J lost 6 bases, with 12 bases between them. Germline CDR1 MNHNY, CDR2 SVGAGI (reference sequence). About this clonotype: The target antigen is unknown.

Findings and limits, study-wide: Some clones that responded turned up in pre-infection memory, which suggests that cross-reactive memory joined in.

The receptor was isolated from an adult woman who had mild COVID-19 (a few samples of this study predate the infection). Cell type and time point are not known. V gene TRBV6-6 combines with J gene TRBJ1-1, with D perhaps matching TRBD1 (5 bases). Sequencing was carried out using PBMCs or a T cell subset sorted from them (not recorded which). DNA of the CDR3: TGTGCCAGCAGTTCCAGGGAGCGCCCTGAAGCTTTCTTT. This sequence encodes CASSSRERPEAFF.